This TCR beta chain was captured by sequencing in a study of T cells in localized non-small cell lung cancer. General study points: Since sequencing was restricted to only one region of the tumor, intratumor heterogeneity remains a possibility. T cell clonality was highest in uninvolved adjacent lung, above tumor. Density of T cells in blood, when higher, went with longer overall survival.

The repertoire was sequenced with immunoSEQ multiplex PCR; TCRdb's copy has only in-frame clones and lacks some. There are some 36,000 clones in the sample; 86% occur only once, and about 5% lies in the top ten. On this clone itself: Its antigen is not known.

This CDR3 spans 17 amino acids. The V and J ends lost 3 bases and 7 bases, in that order; junction bases with no gene match: 9. Germline V gene lookup returns CDR1 SGHDN and CDR2 FVKESK. The TCR was taken from a male donor older than 55 with stage II lung adenocarcinoma. The chain links TRBV14 to TRBJ2-1; 13 bases line up with TRBD2. This material consisted of peripheral blood mononuclear cells, taken before any cancer treatment. CDR3 region: CASSHHLGLAGTNEQFF. In nucleotides, the CDR3 is TGTGCCAGCAGCCATCACCTGGGACTAGCGGGAACGAATGAGCAGTTCTTC.